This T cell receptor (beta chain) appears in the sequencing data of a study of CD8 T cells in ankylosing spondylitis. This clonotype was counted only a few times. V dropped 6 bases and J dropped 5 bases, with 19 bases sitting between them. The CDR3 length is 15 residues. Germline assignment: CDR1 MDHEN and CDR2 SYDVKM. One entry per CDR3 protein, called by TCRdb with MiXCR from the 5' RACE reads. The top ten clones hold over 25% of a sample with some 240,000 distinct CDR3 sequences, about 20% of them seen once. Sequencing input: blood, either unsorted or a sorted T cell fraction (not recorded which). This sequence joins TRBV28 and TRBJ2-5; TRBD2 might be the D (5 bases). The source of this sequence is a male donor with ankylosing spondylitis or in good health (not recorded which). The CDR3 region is CASSDSDSSVETQYF. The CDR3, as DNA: TGTGCCAGCAGCGACTCGGACTCGTCGGTGGAGACCCAGTACTTC.